This T cell receptor (beta chain) was recorded in a study of T cell responses to AZD1222 COVID-19 vaccine. This table comes from immunoSEQ multiplex PCR, and its TCRdb copy is limited to in-frame clones, with some not included. The sample yields 65,000 to 75,000 clones, roughly 75% seen once. Germline V gene lookup returns CDR1 SQVTM and CDR2 ANQGSEA. The CDR3 runs to 14 residues. The V gene lost 3 bases and the J gene lost 0 bases, with 9 bases spanning the gap. The rearrangement links TRBV29-1 to TRBJ1-3; D not resolved. This TCR derives from an adult who received the AZD1222 COVID-19 vaccine. The sample in question was peripheral blood, obtained 28 days after the second AZD1222 dose. The CDR3 DNA is TGCAGCGTTGAGCTCGGTAACTCTGGAAACACCATATATTTT. It encodes CSVELGNSGNTIYF.